This T cell receptor (beta chain) was identified during a study of blood T cells in healthy people across ages. Overall study findings and caveats: A conclusive naive versus antigen-experienced comparison was prevented by the unsorted PBMCs.

A few counts support this clonotype. Its antigen is not identified. At one of its ends the junction is not consistent with the germline gene, which may arise from a read error. The authors ran a second PCR of about 6 to 11 cycles using a sample-barcoded 5' primer and a J-beta primer mix. TCRdb reanalysed the 5' RACE reads using MiXCR and keeps one entry per CDR3 protein. Of nearly 800,000 distinct CDR3 sequences listed, roughly 25% are singletons. Every donor contributed 7.5 to 10 milliliters of peripheral blood by blood draw. A minimum of 7 million PBMCs was isolated per sample. These data were also reused for a study on T cells of mothers and their children. From that report: Related mother-child pairs shared slightly more overlap than unrelated pairs, but the difference was non-significant.

The receptor was isolated from a boy between 10 and 17 years old in good health. Sequencing was carried out using blood.

The CDR3 spells CASSAYSNQPRHF. The CDR3 nucleotides are TGTGCCAGCTCTGCTTATAGCAATCAGCCCCGGCATTTT. J is TRBJ1-5 and V is TRBV28; D is undetermined. Per the germline V gene, CDR1 is MDHEN and CDR2 is SYDVKM. This CDR3 contains 13 residues.